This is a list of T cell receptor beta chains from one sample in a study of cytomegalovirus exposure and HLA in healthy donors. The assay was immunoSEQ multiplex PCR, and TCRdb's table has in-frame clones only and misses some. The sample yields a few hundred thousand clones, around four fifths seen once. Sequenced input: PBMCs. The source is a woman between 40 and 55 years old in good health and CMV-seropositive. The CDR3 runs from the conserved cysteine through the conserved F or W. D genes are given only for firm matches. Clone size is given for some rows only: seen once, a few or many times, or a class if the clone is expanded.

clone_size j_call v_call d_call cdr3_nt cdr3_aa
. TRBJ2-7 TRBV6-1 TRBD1 TGTGCCAGCAGATTCCGACAGGGAAGCTACGAGCAGTACTTC CASRFRQGSYEQYF
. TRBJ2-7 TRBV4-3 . TGCGCCAGCAGCCAAGAACCGCGGCAGGGCTACGAGCAGTACTTC CASSQEPRQGYEQYF
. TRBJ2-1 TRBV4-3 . TGCGCCAGCAGCCAAGATCCCTACCCCAACTCCTACAATGAGCAGTTCTTC CASSQDPYPNSYNEQFF
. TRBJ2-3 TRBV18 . TGTGCCAGCCGCCCCTCGGCGGGAAGCACAGATACGCAGTATTTT CASRPSAGSTDTQYF
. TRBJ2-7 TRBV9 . TGTGCCAGCAGCCCTTCCTACAGGGAGACCTACGAGCAGTACTTC CASSPSYRETYEQYF
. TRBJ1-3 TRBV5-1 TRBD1 TGCGCCAGCAGCCAGGACAGGGCCTCTGGAAACACCATATATTTT CASSQDRASGNTIYF
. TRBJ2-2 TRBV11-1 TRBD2 TGTGCCAGCAGCTTAGGTAGCGGGGTAAACACCGGGGAGCTGTTTTTT CASSLGSGVNTGELFF
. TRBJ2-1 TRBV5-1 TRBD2 TGCGCCAGCAGCTCGACTAGCGGGAGGGGCAATGAGCAGTTCTTC CASSSTSGRGNEQFF
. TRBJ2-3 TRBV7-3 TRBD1 TGTGCCAGCAGCCCACAGGGGGGTGGGACAGATACGCAGTATTTT CASSPQGGGTDTQYF
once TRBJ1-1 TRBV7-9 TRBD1 TGTGCCAGCAGCTTAGTCGCGACAGGGGGCTTTGAAGCTTTCTTT CASSLVATGGFEAFF
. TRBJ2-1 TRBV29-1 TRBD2 TGCAGCGTGGTAGCGGGAGTAGTTAATGAGCAGTTCTTC CSVVAGVVNEQFF
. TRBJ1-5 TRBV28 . TGTGCCAGCAGAGCGCCCACCTTACAGCCCCAGCATTTT CASRAPTLQPQHF
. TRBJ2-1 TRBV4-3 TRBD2 TGCGCCAGCAGCCACGGGACTAGCATCTATGAGCAGTTCTTC CASSHGTSIYEQFF
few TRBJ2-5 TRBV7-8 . TGTGCCAGCAGGGTACCAGGGGCAGGGGAGACCCAGTACTTC CASRVPGAGETQYF
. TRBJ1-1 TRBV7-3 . TGTGCCAGCAGCTTAACAAGGGGTAGTAACACTGAAGCTTTCTTT CASSLTRGSNTEAFF
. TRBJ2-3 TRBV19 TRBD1 TGTGCCAGTAGTACCGGGACAGGGAGAGTGGATACGCAGTATTTT CASSTGTGRVDTQYF
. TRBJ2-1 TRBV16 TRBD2 TGTGCCAGCAGCCTACTAGCGGGAGAAGGTGAGCAGTTCTTC CASSLLAGEGEQFF
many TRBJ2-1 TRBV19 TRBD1 TGTGCCAGTAGTCCACAGACAGGGGCTGAGCAGTTCTTC CASSPQTGAEQFF
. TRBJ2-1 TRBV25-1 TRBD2 TGTGCCAGCAGTGAGCCTCTCTCTAGCGGGAGTCACAATGAGCAGTTCTTC CASSEPLSSGSHNEQFF
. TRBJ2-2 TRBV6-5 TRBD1 TGTGCCAGCAGTCGAACAGGGGTTGGCACCGGGGAGCTGTTTTTT CASSRTGVGTGELFF
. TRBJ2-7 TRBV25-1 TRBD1 TGTGCCAGCAGTGATAGGACAGGGAGCTCCTACGAGCAGTACTTC CASSDRTGSSYEQYF
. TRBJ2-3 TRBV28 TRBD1 TGTGCCGGAGGACAGGGGGCCCCTCTTGATACGCAGTATTTT CAGGQGAPLDTQYF
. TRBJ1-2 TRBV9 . TGTGCCAGCAGCGTAGCGGGTTATGGCTACACCTTC CASSVAGYGYTF
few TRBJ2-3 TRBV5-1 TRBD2 TGCGCCAGCAGCAAAGGGGATGCGGGAGGCACAGATACGCAGTATTTT CASSKGDAGGTDTQYF
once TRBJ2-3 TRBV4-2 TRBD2 TGTGCCAGCAGCCCTGGGACTAGCGGGAGGACAGATACGCAGTATTTT CASSPGTSGRTDTQYF
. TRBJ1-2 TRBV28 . TGTGCCAGCAGTAACCGCGACATCCTTTACTATGGCTACACCTTC CASSNRDILYYGYTF
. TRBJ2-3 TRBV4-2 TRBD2 TGTGCCAGCAGCCAACCCGGACTAGCGGGAGGACGCGCAGATACGCAGTATTTT CASSQPGLAGGRADTQYF
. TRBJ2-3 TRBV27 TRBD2 TGTGCCAGCAGTTTTTGGGGGACTAGCGGAGGGGGCACAGATACGCAGTATTTT CASSFWGTSGGGTDTQYF
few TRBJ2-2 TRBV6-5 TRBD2 TGTGCCAGCAGTTCCAGCGGGGGAAGAGTCGGGGAGCTGTTTTTT CASSSSGGRVGELFF
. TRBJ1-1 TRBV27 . TGTGCCAGCAGTTTGAGTGGAGGCACTGAAGCTTTCTTT CASSLSGGTEAFF
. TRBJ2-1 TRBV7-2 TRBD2 TGTGCCAGCAGCCAAAGCGGGAGAAGGTACAATGAGCAGTTCTTC CASSQSGRRYNEQFF
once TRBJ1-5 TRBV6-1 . TGTGCCAGTGAAGGGGGGGAGGGTGGCAATCAGCCCCAGCATTTT CASEGGEGGNQPQHF
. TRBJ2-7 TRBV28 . TGTGCCAGCAGTTTAGCTGGGAGTGAGTACGAGCAGTACTTC CASSLAGSEYEQYF
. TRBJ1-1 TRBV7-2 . TGTGCCAGCAGCTCAGTTGCGGGGAACACTGAAGCTTTCTTT CASSSVAGNTEAFF
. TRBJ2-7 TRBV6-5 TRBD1 TGTGCCAGCAGTACGCTCCGGACAGGGACCTACGAGCAGTACTTC CASSTLRTGTYEQYF
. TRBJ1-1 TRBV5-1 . TGCGCCAGCAGCCTTGACGGGGTTTACACTGAAGCTTTCTTT CASSLDGVYTEAFF
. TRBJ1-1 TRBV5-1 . TGCGCCAGCAGCTTGGAGGGGAGGAGCACTGAAGCTTTCTTT CASSLEGRSTEAFF
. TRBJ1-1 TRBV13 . TGTGCCAGCCGAAAACCCCCGGAGTTTGAAGCTTTCTTT CASRKPPEFEAFF
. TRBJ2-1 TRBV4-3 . TGCGCCAGCAGCCCTTCTACCTACAATGAGCAGTTCTTC CASSPSTYNEQFF
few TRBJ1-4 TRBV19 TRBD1 TGTGCCAGTAGTATCGGGACAGGAAATGAAAAACTGTTTTTT CASSIGTGNEKLFF
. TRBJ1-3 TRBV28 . TGTGCCAGCAGTCCCCATGGCCGAGGTATCTCTGGAAACACCATATATTTT CASSPHGRGISGNTIYF
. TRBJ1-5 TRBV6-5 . TGTGCCAGCAGCTACACAGGGATTAGCAATCAGCCCCAGCATTTT CASSYTGISNQPQHF
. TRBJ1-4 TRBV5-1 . TGCGCCAGCAGCTTGGCCCAGAATGAAAAACTGTTTTTT CASSLAQNEKLFF
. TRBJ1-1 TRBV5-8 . TGTGCCAGCAGCTCTACCTATACAAGTGGCGGGAACACTGAAGCTTTCTTT CASSSTYTSGGNTEAFF
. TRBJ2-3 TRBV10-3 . TGTGCCATCTGGAACGGGATTAGCACAGATACGCAGTATTTT CAIWNGISTDTQYF